Sequencing of this T cell receptor (beta chain) was carried out in a study of brain metastases from non-small cell lung cancer. The V end lost 3 bases, the J end lost 6 bases, and 12 bases lay between the germline ends. Germline CDR1 and CDR2: MNHEY and SMNVEV (reference sequence). The CDR3 covers 14 residues. Clones were sequenced by immunoSEQ multiplex PCR, and TCRdb holds only the in-frame ones, with some missing. Of around 530 clones listed, approximately 86% are singletons. The chain couples TRBV27 to TRBJ2-1, with a weak D call TRBD1 (5 bases). This clonotype was obtained from a donor at least 40 years old with non-small cell lung cancer. Sequencing input: tumor-adjacent normal tissue. For the CDR3, the DNA is TGTGCCAGCAGTTTTGTAGGGGATTCCAATGAGCAGTTCTTC. This encodes CASSFVGDSNEQFF.